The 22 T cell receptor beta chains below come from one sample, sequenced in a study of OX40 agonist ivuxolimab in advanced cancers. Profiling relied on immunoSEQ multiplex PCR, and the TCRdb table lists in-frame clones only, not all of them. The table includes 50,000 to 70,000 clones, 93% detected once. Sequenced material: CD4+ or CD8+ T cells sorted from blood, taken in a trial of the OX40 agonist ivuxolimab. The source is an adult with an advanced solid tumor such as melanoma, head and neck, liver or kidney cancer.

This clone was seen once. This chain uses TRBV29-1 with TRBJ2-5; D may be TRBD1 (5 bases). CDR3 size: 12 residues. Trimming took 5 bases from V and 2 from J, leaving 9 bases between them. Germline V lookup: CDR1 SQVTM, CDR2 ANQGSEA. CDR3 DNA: TGCAGCGTTCCGGACACTCAAGAGACCCAGTACTTC. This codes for CSVPDTQETQYF.

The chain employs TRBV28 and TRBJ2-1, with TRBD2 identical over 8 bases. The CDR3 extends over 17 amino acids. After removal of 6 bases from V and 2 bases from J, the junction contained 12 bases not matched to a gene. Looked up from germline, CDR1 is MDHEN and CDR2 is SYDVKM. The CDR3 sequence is CASRKLAGHLTYNEQFF. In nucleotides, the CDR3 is TGTGCCAGCAGAAAATTAGCGGGACACCTAACCTACAATGAGCAGTTCTTC.

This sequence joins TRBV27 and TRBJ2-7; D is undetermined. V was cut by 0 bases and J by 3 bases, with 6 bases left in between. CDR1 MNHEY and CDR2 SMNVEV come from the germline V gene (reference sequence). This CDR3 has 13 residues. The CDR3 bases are TGTGCCAGCAGTTTATCGGCCGGCTACGAGCAGTACTTC. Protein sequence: CASSLSAGYEQYF.

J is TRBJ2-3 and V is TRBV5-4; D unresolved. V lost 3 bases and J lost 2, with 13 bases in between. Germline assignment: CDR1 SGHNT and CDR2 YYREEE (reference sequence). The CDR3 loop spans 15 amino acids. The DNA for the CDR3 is TGTGCCAGCAGCTACTCACTGGATTACACAGATACGCAGTATTTT. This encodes CASSYSLDYTDTQYF.

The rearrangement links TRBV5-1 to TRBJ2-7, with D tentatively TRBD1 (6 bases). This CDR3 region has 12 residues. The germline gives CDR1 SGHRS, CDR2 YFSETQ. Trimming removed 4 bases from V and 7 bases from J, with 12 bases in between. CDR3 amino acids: CASSPTGSEQYF. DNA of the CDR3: TGCGCCAGCAGCCCGACAGGATCAGAGCAGTACTTC.

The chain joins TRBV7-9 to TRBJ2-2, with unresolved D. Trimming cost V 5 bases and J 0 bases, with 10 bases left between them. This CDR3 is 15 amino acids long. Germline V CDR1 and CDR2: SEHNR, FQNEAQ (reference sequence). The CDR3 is CASSPRRTNTGELFF. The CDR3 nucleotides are TGTGCCAGCAGCCCCCGCAGAACGAACACCGGGGAGCTGTTTTTT.

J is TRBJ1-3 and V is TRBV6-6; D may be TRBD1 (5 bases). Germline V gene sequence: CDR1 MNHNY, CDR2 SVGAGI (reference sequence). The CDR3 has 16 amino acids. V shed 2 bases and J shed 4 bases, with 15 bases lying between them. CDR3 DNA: TGTGCCAGCAGTTACCCCTCCAGGGAAGCGGGAAACACCATATATTTT. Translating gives CASSYPSREAGNTIYF.

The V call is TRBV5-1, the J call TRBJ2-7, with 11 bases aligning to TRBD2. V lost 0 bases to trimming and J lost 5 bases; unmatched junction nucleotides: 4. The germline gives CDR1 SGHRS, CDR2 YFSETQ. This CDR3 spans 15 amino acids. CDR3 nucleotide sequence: TGCGCCAGCAGCTTGGGACTAGCGGGAACCCACGAGCAGTACTTC. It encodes CASSLGLAGTHEQYF.

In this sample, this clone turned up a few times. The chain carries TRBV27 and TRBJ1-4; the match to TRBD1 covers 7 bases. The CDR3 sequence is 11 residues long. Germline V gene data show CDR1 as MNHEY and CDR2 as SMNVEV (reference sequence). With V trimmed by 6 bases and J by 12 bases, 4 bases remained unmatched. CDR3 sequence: CASRSQGQLFF. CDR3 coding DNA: TGTGCCAGCAGGTCACAGGGGCAACTGTTTTTT.

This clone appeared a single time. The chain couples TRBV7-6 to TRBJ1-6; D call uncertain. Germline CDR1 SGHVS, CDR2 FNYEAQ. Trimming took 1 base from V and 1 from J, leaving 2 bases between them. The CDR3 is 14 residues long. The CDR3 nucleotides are TGTGCCAGCAGCTTAGGTTCCTATAATTCACCCCTCCACTTT. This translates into CASSLGSYNSPLHF.

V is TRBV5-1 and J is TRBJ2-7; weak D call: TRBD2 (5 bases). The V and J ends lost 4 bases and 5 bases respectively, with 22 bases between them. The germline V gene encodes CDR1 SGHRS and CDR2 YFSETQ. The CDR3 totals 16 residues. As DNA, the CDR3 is TGCGCCAGCAGCCTACTAGGCCCACCTCCTGCGGACGAGCAGTACTTC. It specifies CASSLLGPPPADEQYF.

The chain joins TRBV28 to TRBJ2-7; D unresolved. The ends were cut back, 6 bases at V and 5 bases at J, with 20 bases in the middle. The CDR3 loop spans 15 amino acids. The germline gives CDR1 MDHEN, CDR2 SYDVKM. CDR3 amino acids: CASRPARTPSHEQYF. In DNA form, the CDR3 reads TGTGCCAGCAGGCCTGCCCGGACCCCGAGCCACGAGCAGTACTTC.

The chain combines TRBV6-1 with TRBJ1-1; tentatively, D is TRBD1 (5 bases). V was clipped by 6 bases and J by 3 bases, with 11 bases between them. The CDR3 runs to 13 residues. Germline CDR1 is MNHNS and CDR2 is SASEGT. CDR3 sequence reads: CASRGEGYTEAFF. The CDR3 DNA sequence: TGTGCCAGCAGAGGGGAGGGTTACACTGAAGCTTTCTTT.

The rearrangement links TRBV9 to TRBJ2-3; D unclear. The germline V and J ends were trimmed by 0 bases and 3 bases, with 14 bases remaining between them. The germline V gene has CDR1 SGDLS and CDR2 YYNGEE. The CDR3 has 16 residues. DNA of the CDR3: TGTGCCAGCAGCGTAGAGGCTAGAAGCTTGACAGATACGCAGTATTTT. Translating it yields CASSVEARSLTDTQYF.

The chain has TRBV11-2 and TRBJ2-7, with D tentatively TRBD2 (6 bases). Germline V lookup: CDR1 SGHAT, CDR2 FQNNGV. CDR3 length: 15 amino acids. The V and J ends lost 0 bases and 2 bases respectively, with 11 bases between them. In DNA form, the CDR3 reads TGTGCCAGCAGCTTAGAGGGGCGGGGTACCTACGAGCAGTACTTC. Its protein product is CASSLEGRGTYEQYF.

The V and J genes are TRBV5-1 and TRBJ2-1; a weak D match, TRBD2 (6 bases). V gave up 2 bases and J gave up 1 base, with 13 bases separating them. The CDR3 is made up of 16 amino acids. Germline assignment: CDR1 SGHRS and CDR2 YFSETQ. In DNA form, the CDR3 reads TGCGCCAGCAGCTTTTCGGCGGGGAATTCCTACAATGAGCAGTTCTTC. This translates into CASSFSAGNSYNEQFF. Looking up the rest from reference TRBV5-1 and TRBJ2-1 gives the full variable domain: KAGVTQTPRYLIKTRGQQVTLSCSPISGHRSVSWYQQTPGQGLQFLFEYFSETQRNKGNFPGRFSGRQFSNSRSEMNVSTLELGDSALYLCASSFSAGNSYNEQFFGPGTRLTVL.

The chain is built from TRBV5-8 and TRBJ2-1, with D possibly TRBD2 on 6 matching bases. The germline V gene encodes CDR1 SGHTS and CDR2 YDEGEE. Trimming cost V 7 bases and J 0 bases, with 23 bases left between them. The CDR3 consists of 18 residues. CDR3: CASVPGLPLQGSYNEQFF. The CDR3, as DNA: TGTGCCAGCGTACCGGGACTTCCTCTTCAAGGCTCCTACAATGAGCAGTTCTTC. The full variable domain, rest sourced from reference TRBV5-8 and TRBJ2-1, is EAGVTQSPTHLIKTRGQQATLRCSPISGHTSVYWYQQALGLGLQFLLWYDEGEERNRGNFPPRFSGRQFPNYSSELNVNALELEDSALYLCASVPGLPLQGSYNEQFFGPGTRLTVL.

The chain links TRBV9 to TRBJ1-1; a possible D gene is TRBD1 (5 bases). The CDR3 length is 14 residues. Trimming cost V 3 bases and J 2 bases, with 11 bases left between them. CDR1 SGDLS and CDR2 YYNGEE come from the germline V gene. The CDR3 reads CASSAWDGNTEAFF. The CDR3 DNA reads TGTGCCAGCAGCGCATGGGACGGAAACACTGAAGCTTTCTTT.

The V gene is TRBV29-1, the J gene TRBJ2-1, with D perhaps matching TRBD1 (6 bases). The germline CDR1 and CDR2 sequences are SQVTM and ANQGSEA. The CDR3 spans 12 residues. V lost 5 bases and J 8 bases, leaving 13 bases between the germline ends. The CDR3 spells CSVYRARDEQFF. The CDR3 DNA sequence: TGCAGCGTTTACAGGGCTCGGGATGAGCAGTTCTTC.

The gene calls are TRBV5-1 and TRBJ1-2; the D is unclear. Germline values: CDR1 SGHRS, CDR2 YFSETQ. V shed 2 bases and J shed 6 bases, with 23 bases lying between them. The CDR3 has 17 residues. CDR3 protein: CASSLLIEADSRNGYTF. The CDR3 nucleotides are TGCGCCAGCAGCTTACTGATAGAGGCAGACTCAAGGAATGGCTACACCTTC. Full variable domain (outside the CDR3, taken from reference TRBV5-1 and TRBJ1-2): KAGVTQTPRYLIKTRGQQVTLSCSPISGHRSVSWYQQTPGQGLQFLFEYFSETQRNKGNFPGRFSGRQFSNSRSEMNVSTLELGDSALYLCASSLLIEADSRNGYTFGSGTRLTVV.

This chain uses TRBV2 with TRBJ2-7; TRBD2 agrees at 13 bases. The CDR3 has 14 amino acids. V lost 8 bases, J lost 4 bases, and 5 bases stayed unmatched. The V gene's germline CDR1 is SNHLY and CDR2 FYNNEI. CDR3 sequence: CASVPTSGRYEQYF. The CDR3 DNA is TGTGCCAGCGTTCCGACTAGCGGGAGGTACGAGCAGTACTTC.

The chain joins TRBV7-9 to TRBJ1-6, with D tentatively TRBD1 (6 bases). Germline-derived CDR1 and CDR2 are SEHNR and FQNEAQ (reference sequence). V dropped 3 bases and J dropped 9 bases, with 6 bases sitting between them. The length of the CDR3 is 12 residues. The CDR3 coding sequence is TGTGCCAGCAGCTTGGGGGCTTCACCCCTCCACTTT. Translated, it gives CASSLGASPLHF.